Listed below are T cell receptor beta chains from one sample, sequenced in a study of blood T cell repertoires in COVID-19. Assay: immunoSEQ multiplex PCR; the TCRdb copy retains only in-frame clones and omits some. The sample gives fewer than 300,000 clones, over 75% of which show up once; 1.1% is in the top ten. The sample taken for sequencing was PBMCs or T cells enriched from blood (not recorded which). These receptors were collected from a woman in her twenties or thirties who had recovered from COVID-19. The CDR3 runs from the conserved cysteine through the conserved F or W. D genes are given only for firm matches. The size entry is marked missing in some rows and otherwise reads once, few, many or a size class.

cdr3_length	d_call	clone_size	v_call	j_call	cdr3_nt	cdr3_aa
21	TRBD1	few	TRBV10-3	TRBJ1-2	TGTGCCATCAGTGCCTCGATGGGACAGGAAGGAAGCCTCCAAGCTAACTATGGCTACACCTTC	CAISASMGQEGSLQANYGYTF
16	TRBD1	.	TRBV19	TRBJ1-5	TGTGCCAGTAGTACACGACAGGGCGGTAGCAATCAGCCCCAGCATTTT	CASSTRQGGSNQPQHF
11	.	.	TRBV6-2/TRBV6-3	TRBJ2-1	TGTGCCAGCAGCTCCCCTTATGAGCAGTTCTTC	CASSSPYEQFF
13	.	.	TRBV12-3/TRBV12-4	TRBJ2-1	TGTGCCAGCAGCAAATACCGGGACAATGAGCAGTTCTTC	CASSKYRDNEQFF
12	.	.	TRBV6-6	TRBJ2-7	TGTGCCAGCAGTTACTCGACTTACGAGCAGTACTTC	CASSYSTYEQYF
16	.	.	TRBV7-9	TRBJ1-1	TGTGCCAGCAGCTTAGGGGCAGGCCGGATGAACACTGAAGCTTTCTTT	CASSLGAGRMNTEAFF
17	TRBD2	.	TRBV7-2	TRBJ2-1	TGTGCCAGCAGCTTAGTTTTGCGGCGGGAGCCCTACAATGAGCAGTTCTTC	CASSLVLRREPYNEQFF
12	.	few	TRBV30	TRBJ2-1	TGTGCCTGGAGTGTATCCAGGTATGAGCAGTTCTTC	CAWSVSRYEQFF
16	TRBD1	.	TRBV7-9	TRBJ2-7	TGTGCCAGCAGCTTAGCTACAGGGGTTTCATCCTACGAGCAGTACTTC	CASSLATGVSSYEQYF
13	TRBD1	few	TRBV6-5	TRBJ1-6	TGTGCCAGCAAAGACAGGGATTATTCACCCCTCCACTTT	CASKDRDYSPLHF
16	.	.	TRBV5-1	TRBJ2-5	TGCGCCAGCAGCTTGTCTACTAGTGGAGTCCAAGAGACCCAGTACTTC	CASSLSTSGVQETQYF
13	.	.	TRBV7-2	TRBJ1-2	TGTGCCAGCAGCTTTGGGGGGAACTATGGCTACACCTTC	CASSFGGNYGYTF
13	.	.	TRBV5-4	TRBJ1-1	TGTGCCAGCAGCTCAATCGGTGACAGTGAAGCTTTCTTT	CASSSIGDSEAFF
14	TRBD1	.	TRBV11-3	TRBJ2-1	TGTGCCAGCAGCTTAGGGACAGGGTGGAATGAGCAGTTCTTC	CASSLGTGWNEQFF
15	TRBD1	.	TRBV27	TRBJ2-7	TGTGCCAGCAGCCCGGGACAGGGAGATCCCTACGAGCAGTACTTC	CASSPGQGDPYEQYF
15	.	.	TRBV6-2/TRBV6-3	TRBJ1-2	TGTGCCAGCAGTTCGCGGCCAGCGTTTTGGTATGGCTACACCTTC	CASSSRPAFWYGYTF
15	TRBD2	.	TRBV28	TRBJ2-2	TGTGCCAGCAACCTCCTGGCGGGAGCTTCCGGGGAGCTGTTTTTT	CASNLLAGASGELFF
15	TRBD1	.	TRBV7-2	TRBJ2-5	TGTGCCAGCACCGACCGGGGGACAGGGCAAGAGACCCAGTACTTC	CASTDRGTGQETQYF
12	.	.	TRBV19	TRBJ2-7	TGTGCCAGTAGTCTGGACAGCTACGAGCAGTACTTC	CASSLDSYEQYF
16	TRBD1	.	TRBV19	TRBJ1-3	TGTGCCAGTAGGAATCGGGACAGGCTCTCTGGAAACACCATATATTTT	CASRNRDRLSGNTIYF
14	.	.	TRBV7-9	TRBJ2-1	TGTGCCAGCAGCGAAGCCCAAGGGGGCAATGAGCAGTTCTTC	CASSEAQGGNEQFF
14	.	.	TRBV7-9	TRBJ1-1	TGTGCCAGCAGCCCCCCAGGGTCAAACACTGAAGCTTTCTTT	CASSPPGSNTEAFF
20	TRBD2	.	TRBV6-2/TRBV6-3	TRBJ2-5	TGTGCCAGCAGTAGCGGGACGACAGGGTTGACTAGCGGGAGAGGTGTGACCCAGTACTTC	CASSSGTTGLTSGRGVTQYF
15	TRBD2	.	TRBV6-5	TRBJ2-5	TGTGCCAGCAGTTTAGCGGGAGTAGGGCAAGAGACCCAGTACTTC	CASSLAGVGQETQYF
18	.	.	TRBV5-4	TRBJ2-3	TGTGCCAGCAGCTTTGGAGACAATGGACTGGATAGCACAGATACGCAGTATTTT	CASSFGDNGLDSTDTQYF
16	.	.	TRBV7-2	TRBJ2-1	TGTGCCAGCAGCTTAAAGGTCGGGATCCCCTACAATGAGCAGTTCTTC	CASSLKVGIPYNEQFF
16	TRBD1	.	TRBV5-4	TRBJ1-2	TGTGCCAGCAGCTTGTTAGGGACAGGGGCCTACTATGGCTACACCTTC	CASSLLGTGAYYGYTF
16	TRBD1	.	TRBV27	TRBJ2-2	TGTGCCAGCAGTTTCTCGGGACAGCAAAACACCGGGGAGCTGTTTTTT	CASSFSGQQNTGELFF
18	TRBD1	.	TRBV19	TRBJ1-1	TGTGCCAGTAGTGTGAACAGGGGAGTTGGAGGGCAGGGCACTGAAGCTTTCTTT	CASSVNRGVGGQGTEAFF
15	.	once	TRBV27	TRBJ1-6	TGTGCCAGCAGTTTGAACAGCAACTATAATTCACCCCTCCACTTT	CASSLNSNYNSPLHF
15	TRBD1	.	TRBV27	TRBJ2-2	TGTGCCAGCAGTTTAAGGGGGCTAAACACCGGGGAGCTGTTTTTT	CASSLRGLNTGELFF
13	.	once	TRBV15	TRBJ2-7	TGTGCCACCAGCAGAGCGGCGGCGTACGAGCAGTACTTC	CATSRAAAYEQYF
15	TRBD1	.	TRBV7-2	TRBJ1-2	TGTGCCAGCAGCTCCGCTATGGGACAGAACTATGGCTACACCTTC	CASSSAMGQNYGYTF
16	TRBD1	.	TRBV5-4	TRBJ1-1	TGTGCCAGCAGCTTGGGATTAGGGACAGTGAACACTGAAGCTTTCTTT	CASSLGLGTVNTEAFF
15	TRBD2	.	TRBV5-6	TRBJ2-1	TGTGCCAGCAGCCAGGGACTAGCGGGAGTGGGTGAGCAGTTCTTC	CASSQGLAGVGEQFF
17	TRBD2	.	TRBV4-3	TRBJ2-3	TGCGCCAGCAGCCAAGGCGGGGCGGGAGAGGGAACAGATACGCAGTATTTT	CASSQGGAGEGTDTQYF
15	.	.	TRBV14	TRBJ2-3	TGTGCCAGCAGCCAAGATCACAGCAAGACAGATACGCAGTATTTT	CASSQDHSKTDTQYF
13	.	.	TRBV6-5	TRBJ1-2	TGTGCCAGCAGTTACTCGACAGGCACAGGCTACACCTTC	CASSYSTGTGYTF
15	TRBD2	few	TRBV19	TRBJ2-7	TGTGCCAGTAGTATCCTAGCGGGACTCACCTACGAGCAGTACTTC	CASSILAGLTYEQYF
15	TRBD2	.	TRBV6-2/TRBV6-3	TRBJ2-1	TGTGCCAGCAGTACCGGACTAGCGGCAAACAATGAGCAGTTCTTC	CASSTGLAANNEQFF
14	.	.	TRBV7-9	TRBJ2-2	TGTGCCAGCAGTCTTTCAGTGAACACCGGGGAGCTGTTTTTT	CASSLSVNTGELFF
15	TRBD1	.	TRBV28	TRBJ2-3	TGTGCCAGCAGCCGAGGACAGGGGGAGGCAGATACGCAGTATTTT	CASSRGQGEADTQYF
13	.	.	TRBV5-1	TRBJ1-1	TGCGCCAGCAGATCACAGGAGAACACTGAAGCTTTCTTT	CASRSQENTEAFF
13	.	.	TRBV10-1	TRBJ1-1	TGCGCCAGCAGTGAGTTTACGGGCACTGAAGCTTTCTTT	CASSEFTGTEAFF
16	TRBD1	.	TRBV30	TRBJ1-2	TGTGCCTGGGATCCATTCCGGGACAGGGGAAACTATGGCTACACCTTC	CAWDPFRDRGNYGYTF
11	.	few	TRBV20-1	TRBJ1-1	TGCAGTGCTAGAGTTGGGCTTGAAGCTTTCTTT	CSARVGLEAFF
17	.	.	TRBV30	TRBJ1-2	TGTGCCTGGAGTTCTCGGACCGGCGGAGGGAGTTTCTCGATCTACACCTTC	CAWSSRTGGGSFSIYTF
13	.	.	TRBV5-4	TRBJ1-5	TGTGCCAGCAGCCTACAGGGAAATCAGCCCCAGCATTTT	CASSLQGNQPQHF
13	.	.	TRBV6-2/TRBV6-3	TRBJ1-5	TGTGCCAGCAGTTACTCCCTAGCTCAGCCCCAGCATTTT	CASSYSLAQPQHF
17	.	.	TRBV5-1	TRBJ2-3	TGCGCCAGCAGCTTGGAACCGGGACAAAGGTTCACAGATACGCAGTATTTT	CASSLEPGQRFTDTQYF